This is a list of T cell receptor beta chains from one sample in a study of Graves' ophthalmopathy and Graves' hyperthyroidism. TCRdb called the multiplex PCR reads again in MiXCR, with one record for every CDR3 protein. This table has fewer than 650,000 distinct CDR3 sequences, about 20% appearing once. The sample comprised peripheral blood. All receptors derive from a woman aged 18-35 years with stable Graves' hyperthyroidism. Some clones in this sample may be carry-over from other donors' samples. Each CDR3 is given with its conserved first and last residue. The order of the fields is CDR3 DNA, CDR3 protein, D gene, V gene, J gene, clone size. D genes are given only for firm matches. The size entry is marked missing in some rows and otherwise reads once, few, many or a size class.

CDR3 DNA: TGCAGCGTTGGGGACAGCCATGGCTACACCTTC
CDR3 protein: CSVGDSHGYTF
D gene: TRBD1
V gene: TRBV29-1
J gene: TRBJ1-2
clone size: many

CDR3 DNA: TGTGCCAGCAGAAAGGGGACAGGGGTACGGAGGGCGAACACTGAAGCTTTCTTT
CDR3 protein: CASRKGTGVRRANTEAFF
D gene: TRBD1
V gene: TRBV12-3/TRBV12-4
J gene: TRBJ1-1
clone size: many

CDR3 DNA: TGTGCCTGGAACAAGGGTCCTGGCTACACCTTC
CDR3 protein: CAWNKGPGYTF
D gene: -
V gene: TRBV30
J gene: TRBJ1-2
clone size: many

CDR3 DNA: TGTGCCAGCAGTGTAAGGGGGGCTGGCTACACCTTC
CDR3 protein: CASSVRGAGYTF
D gene: -
V gene: TRBV6-1
J gene: TRBJ1-2
clone size: many

CDR3 DNA: TGTGCCAGCAGTCCCACCGGGACAGGCTATGGCTACACCTTC
CDR3 protein: CASSPTGTGYGYTF
D gene: TRBD1
V gene: TRBV19
J gene: TRBJ1-2
clone size: many

CDR3 DNA: TGTGCCAGCAGCATACGGACAGGGGTCGCTTTCTTT
CDR3 protein: CASSIRTGVAFF
D gene: TRBD1
V gene: TRBV11-1
J gene: TRBJ1-1
clone size: few

CDR3 DNA: TGTGCCAGCAGTTACTTAGGGCAGACCCAGTACTTC
CDR3 protein: CASSYLGQTQYF
D gene: -
V gene: TRBV6-5
J gene: TRBJ2-5
clone size: many

CDR3 DNA: TGTGCCAGCAGCTTAGGTGAAGGGGGCCGTACTGAAGCTTGCTTT
CDR3 protein: CASSLGEGGRTEACF
D gene: TRBD1
V gene: TRBV7-2
J gene: TRBJ1-1
clone size: once

CDR3 DNA: TGCAGTGCTTATACCAGGACACTCCTGGGCTCAGGAGCTTTCTTT
CDR3 protein: CSAYTRTLLGSGAFF
D gene: -
V gene: TRBV20-1
J gene: TRBJ1-1
clone size: many

CDR3 DNA: TGTGCCTGGAGGGGGGACAGGGTATCTTTGTACGAGCAGTACTTC
CDR3 protein: CAWRGDRVSLYEQYF
D gene: TRBD1
V gene: TRBV30
J gene: TRBJ2-7
clone size: many

CDR3 DNA: TGTGCCAGTAGCCTGGACAGATTTAACTATGGCTACACCTTC
CDR3 protein: CASSLDRFNYGYTF
D gene: -
V gene: TRBV19
J gene: TRBJ1-2
clone size: many

CDR3 DNA: TGTGCCAGCAGCTCCACTTGGAGCACTGAAGCTTTCTTT
CDR3 protein: CASSSTWSTEAFF
D gene: -
V gene: TRBV11-2
J gene: TRBJ1-1
clone size: -

CDR3 DNA: TGCGCCAGCAGCTCGAAGACAGTGGGGAACACTGAAGCTTTCTTT
CDR3 protein: CASSSKTVGNTEAFF
D gene: -
V gene: TRBV5-1
J gene: TRBJ1-1
clone size: many

CDR3 DNA: TGTGCCAGTAGAGCTCAGGGGTACCCGCCCCAGCATTTT
CDR3 protein: CASRAQGYPPQHF
D gene: -
V gene: TRBV19
J gene: TRBJ1-5
clone size: many

CDR3 DNA: TGCAGTGCTAGGATGGGGGTTAGGCAAGAGACCCAGTACTTC
CDR3 protein: CSARMGVRQETQYF
D gene: -
V gene: TRBV20-1
J gene: TRBJ2-5
clone size: many

CDR3 DNA: TGTGCCAGCAGCAGGGGGAAAGAGACCCAGTACTTC
CDR3 protein: CASSRGKETQYF
D gene: TRBD1
V gene: TRBV6-5
J gene: TRBJ2-5
clone size: many

CDR3 DNA: TGCAGCGTTATGACAGACTCGAACACTGAAGCTTTCTTT
CDR3 protein: CSVMTDSNTEAFF
D gene: -
V gene: TRBV29-1
J gene: TRBJ1-1
clone size: many

CDR3 DNA: TGCGCCAGCAGCGCCACCGGGACAGGGGGAACCGAGCAGTACTTC
CDR3 protein: CASSATGTGGTEQYF
D gene: TRBD1
V gene: TRBV4-1
J gene: TRBJ2-7
clone size: -

CDR3 DNA: TGTGCCAGTAGGCGTCAGGGGTCTGGGGCCAACGTCCTGACTTTC
CDR3 protein: CASRRQGSGANVLTF
D gene: -
V gene: TRBV19
J gene: TRBJ2-6
clone size: few

CDR3 DNA: TGTGCCAGCACCCGGGACGGTGGGGGTTCACCCCTCCACTTT
CDR3 protein: CASTRDGGGSPLHF
D gene: -
V gene: TRBV12-3/TRBV12-4
J gene: TRBJ1-6
clone size: many

CDR3 DNA: TGTGCCAGCACCCCCCCAGTGAGGGGTGGAGTGCTGTTTTTT
CDR3 protein: CASTPPVRGGVLFF
D gene: -
V gene: TRBV28
J gene: TRBJ2-2
clone size: many

CDR3 DNA: TGTGCCACGCAGGACTCCCAAGAGACCCAGTACTTC
CDR3 protein: CATQDSQETQYF
D gene: -
V gene: TRBV28
J gene: TRBJ2-5
clone size: -